A selection of T cell receptor beta chains follows, all from one sample in a study of T cell responses to AZD1222 COVID-19 vaccine. This table comes from immunoSEQ multiplex PCR, and its TCRdb copy is limited to in-frame clones, with some not included. The table has about 62,000 clones, around 90% seen once; the top ten hold 4.9%. The sequencing here drew on peripheral blood, taken on day 0 of AZD1222 vaccination. These receptors were collected from an adult in good health. Each CDR3 is given with its conserved first and last residue. The order of the fields is D gene, clone size, V gene, J gene, CDR3 DNA, CDR3 protein. A D gene is named only where the DNA matches it firmly. For some rows the clone size is stated as once, few or many, or as a class when expanded; others skip it.

d_call: TRBD1
clone_size: .
v_call: TRBV9
j_call: TRBJ1-1
cdr3_nt: TGTGCCAGCAGCGCTCGGACAGGGGGCACTGAAGCTTTCTTT
cdr3_aa: CASSARTGGTEAFF

d_call: .
clone_size: .
v_call: TRBV7-6
j_call: TRBJ1-3
cdr3_nt: TGTGCCAGCAGCTTAGCGCCGGGCAACTCTGGAAACACCATATATTTT
cdr3_aa: CASSLAPGNSGNTIYF

d_call: .
clone_size: once
v_call: TRBV27
j_call: TRBJ1-5
cdr3_nt: TGTGCCAGCAGCTCCCCTGCGGGGCCCCAGCATTTT
cdr3_aa: CASSSPAGPQHF

d_call: TRBD1
clone_size: .
v_call: TRBV24-1
j_call: TRBJ2-5
cdr3_nt: TGTGCCACCAGTGATTCGGGACAGGTATCAGAGACCCAGTACTTC
cdr3_aa: CATSDSGQVSETQYF

d_call: TRBD2
clone_size: .
v_call: TRBV13
j_call: TRBJ2-2
cdr3_nt: TGTGCCAGCAGCCCTAGCGGGGGAGGTCAGAGGGAGCTGTTTTTT
cdr3_aa: CASSPSGGGQRELFF

d_call: .
clone_size: .
v_call: TRBV6-5
j_call: TRBJ1-4
cdr3_nt: TGTGCCAGCAGAGTAGCGATTAATGAAAAACTGTTTTTT
cdr3_aa: CASRVAINEKLFF

d_call: TRBD1
clone_size: .
v_call: TRBV7-9
j_call: TRBJ1-5
cdr3_nt: TGTGCCAGCAGCTTAGATACAGGGGCCCAGCATTTT
cdr3_aa: CASSLDTGAQHF

d_call: TRBD1
clone_size: .
v_call: TRBV2
j_call: TRBJ1-2
cdr3_nt: TGTGCCAGCAGTGTCACAGGGGAGGGCTACACCTTC
cdr3_aa: CASSVTGEGYTF

d_call: TRBD1
clone_size: medium-sized
v_call: TRBV10-2
j_call: TRBJ1-5
cdr3_nt: TGCGCCAGCAGGAGGGGACAGGGGAATCAGCCCCAGCATTTT
cdr3_aa: CASRRGQGNQPQHF

d_call: .
clone_size: .
v_call: TRBV9
j_call: TRBJ1-3
cdr3_nt: TGTGCCAGCAGCGTTTCAGGCAACTCTGGAAACACCATATATTTT
cdr3_aa: CASSVSGNSGNTIYF

d_call: .
clone_size: .
v_call: TRBV18
j_call: TRBJ1-2
cdr3_nt: TGTGCCAGCTCACCAAGCGCATCCGGAGGCTACACCTTC
cdr3_aa: CASSPSASGGYTF

d_call: .
clone_size: once
v_call: TRBV2
j_call: TRBJ2-2
cdr3_nt: TGTGCCAGCAGGAAACTAGAAGGGTACACCGGGGAGCTGTTTTTT
cdr3_aa: CASRKLEGYTGELFF

d_call: .
clone_size: once
v_call: TRBV19
j_call: TRBJ1-2
cdr3_nt: TGTGCCAGTAGTCCCCGAGCTGGGGGCTACACCTTC
cdr3_aa: CASSPRAGGYTF

d_call: TRBD1
clone_size: .
v_call: TRBV7-6
j_call: TRBJ2-3
cdr3_nt: TGTGCCAGCAGCTTAGGAGGGGGCCTAGAAACGTATACGCAGTATTTT
cdr3_aa: CASSLGGGLETYTQYF

d_call: TRBD1
clone_size: once
v_call: TRBV9
j_call: TRBJ1-2
cdr3_nt: TGTGCCAGCAGCGTTCGACAGGGGTATGGCTACACCTTC
cdr3_aa: CASSVRQGYGYTF

d_call: .
clone_size: .
v_call: TRBV24-1
j_call: TRBJ2-5
cdr3_nt: TGTGCCACCAGTGCCGTCCCGGGCGGCACCCAGTACTTC
cdr3_aa: CATSAVPGGTQYF

d_call: .
clone_size: .
v_call: TRBV30
j_call: TRBJ1-6
cdr3_nt: TGTGCCGGGAGCCGGTTCAGTAATTCACCCCTCCACTTT
cdr3_aa: CAGSRFSNSPLHF

d_call: .
clone_size: .
v_call: TRBV5-1
j_call: TRBJ1-4
cdr3_nt: TGCGCCAGCAGCTTGGAATCCAGGAGGACTAATGAAAAACTGTTTTTT
cdr3_aa: CASSLESRRTNEKLFF

d_call: TRBD2
clone_size: .
v_call: TRBV19
j_call: TRBJ2-3
cdr3_nt: TGTGCCAGTAGCTCTTCTAGCGGGGGGCCCACAGATACGCAGTATTTT
cdr3_aa: CASSSSSGGPTDTQYF

d_call: TRBD2
clone_size: once
v_call: TRBV5-1
j_call: TRBJ2-3
cdr3_nt: TGCGCCAGCAGCTGGGGGACTAGCGGCACAGATACGCAGTATTTT
cdr3_aa: CASSWGTSGTDTQYF

d_call: .
clone_size: .
v_call: TRBV6-1
j_call: TRBJ1-1
cdr3_nt: TGTGCCAGCAGTGAACGTCCGAACACTGAAGCTTTCTTT
cdr3_aa: CASSERPNTEAFF

d_call: TRBD2
clone_size: .
v_call: TRBV10-3
j_call: TRBJ2-5
cdr3_nt: TGTGCCATCAGAGCGGGGGCCCAAGAGACCCAGTACTTC
cdr3_aa: CAIRAGAQETQYF

d_call: .
clone_size: .
v_call: TRBV30
j_call: TRBJ2-7
cdr3_nt: TGTGCCTGGAGTAGTTTGAGCCCGAAGCACGAGCAGTACTTC
cdr3_aa: CAWSSLSPKHEQYF

d_call: TRBD2
clone_size: .
v_call: TRBV6-2/TRBV6-3
j_call: TRBJ2-1
cdr3_nt: TGTGCCAGCAGCACGGCGGGGGGGCCTGTTCGCAATGAGCAGTTCTTC
cdr3_aa: CASSTAGGPVRNEQFF

d_call: .
clone_size: once
v_call: TRBV7-3
j_call: TRBJ2-1
cdr3_nt: TGTGCCAGCAGACCCCATGGGGGAGCAGGGAATGAGCAGTTCTTC
cdr3_aa: CASRPHGGAGNEQFF

d_call: .
clone_size: .
v_call: TRBV5-6
j_call: TRBJ1-1
cdr3_nt: TGTGCCAGCAGCATCGATGGGCGCACTGAAGCTTTCTTT
cdr3_aa: CASSIDGRTEAFF

d_call: .
clone_size: .
v_call: TRBV5-1
j_call: TRBJ1-2
cdr3_nt: TGCGCCAGCAGCTTGGTCATTCGGTCAGGCCAAGATAGGACCTTC
cdr3_aa: CASSLVIRSGQDRTF

d_call: TRBD1
clone_size: .
v_call: TRBV29-1
j_call: TRBJ1-1
cdr3_nt: TGCAGCGCCTCGGACAGGGGGCGGATCACTGAAGCTTTCTTT
cdr3_aa: CSASDRGRITEAFF

d_call: .
clone_size: .
v_call: TRBV4-2
j_call: TRBJ1-5
cdr3_nt: TGTGCCAGCAGCCAAGACAGCTTTCAGCCCCAGCATTTT
cdr3_aa: CASSQDSFQPQHF

d_call: .
clone_size: .
v_call: TRBV11-2
j_call: TRBJ1-2
cdr3_nt: TGTGCCAGCCGACTAGACAGCCTCAACTATGGCTACACCTTC
cdr3_aa: CASRLDSLNYGYTF

d_call: .
clone_size: .
v_call: TRBV7-9
j_call: TRBJ1-6
cdr3_nt: TGTGCCAGCAGCTTAGAACAGTATAATTCACCCCTCCACTTT
cdr3_aa: CASSLEQYNSPLHF

d_call: TRBD2
clone_size: .
v_call: TRBV29-1
j_call: TRBJ2-3
cdr3_nt: TGCAGTCACACTAGCGGCACAGATACGCAGTATTTT
cdr3_aa: CSHTSGTDTQYF

d_call: .
clone_size: .
v_call: TRBV30
j_call: TRBJ1-5
cdr3_nt: TGTGCCTGGAGAGGGGCCGGCAATCAGCCCCAGCATTTT
cdr3_aa: CAWRGAGNQPQHF

d_call: TRBD1
clone_size: .
v_call: TRBV29-1
j_call: TRBJ2-7
cdr3_nt: TGCAGCGTTGCCCAAGCGTCCCGGGACAGGCGCGCCGAGCAGTACTTC
cdr3_aa: CSVAQASRDRRAEQYF

d_call: TRBD1
clone_size: .
v_call: TRBV9
j_call: TRBJ1-2
cdr3_nt: TGTGCCAGCAGCGTTGGACAGGGGCCATATGGCTACACCTTC
cdr3_aa: CASSVGQGPYGYTF

d_call: .
clone_size: .
v_call: TRBV5-1
j_call: TRBJ2-1
cdr3_nt: TGCGCCAGCAGCTTGCGTCCCGGACCTTACTCCTACAATGAGCAGTTCTTC
cdr3_aa: CASSLRPGPYSYNEQFF

d_call: .
clone_size: .
v_call: TRBV4-2
j_call: TRBJ1-4
cdr3_nt: TGTGCCAGCAGCCAAAACAGTGCAACTAATGAAAAACTGTTTTTT
cdr3_aa: CASSQNSATNEKLFF

d_call: .
clone_size: .
v_call: TRBV18
j_call: TRBJ1-4
cdr3_nt: TGTGCCAGCTCACCAGCGGATAATGAAAAACTGTTTTTT
cdr3_aa: CASSPADNEKLFF

d_call: .
clone_size: .
v_call: TRBV9
j_call: TRBJ1-3
cdr3_nt: TGTGCCAGCAGCGTAGGGGCGTCTGGAAACACCATATATTTT
cdr3_aa: CASSVGASGNTIYF

d_call: TRBD1
clone_size: .
v_call: TRBV19
j_call: TRBJ1-4
cdr3_nt: TGTGCCAGTAGTCTTGGACAGGGGCCTGAAAAACTGTTTTTT
cdr3_aa: CASSLGQGPEKLFF

d_call: TRBD2
clone_size: .
v_call: TRBV2
j_call: TRBJ2-7
cdr3_nt: TGTGCCAGCAGGGGGGGGACGGACGGCTACGAGCAGTACTTC
cdr3_aa: CASRGGTDGYEQYF

d_call: .
clone_size: .
v_call: TRBV12-5
j_call: TRBJ2-7
cdr3_nt: TGTGCTAGTGGTTTGGCAGACGGTGTGGAGCAGTACTTC
cdr3_aa: CASGLADGVEQYF

d_call: .
clone_size: .
v_call: TRBV19
j_call: TRBJ1-4
cdr3_nt: TGTGCCAGTAGTATGGGACACTATAATGAAAAACTGTTTTTT
cdr3_aa: CASSMGHYNEKLFF

d_call: .
clone_size: .
v_call: TRBV18
j_call: TRBJ1-1
cdr3_nt: TGTGCCAGCTCACTTCGTCAGGGTGGGAACACTGAAGCTTTCTTT
cdr3_aa: CASSLRQGGNTEAFF

d_call: TRBD1
clone_size: .
v_call: TRBV15
j_call: TRBJ1-4
cdr3_nt: TGTGCCACCAGCAGAGGCTCGACAGGGCTAAATGAAAAACTGTTTTTT
cdr3_aa: CATSRGSTGLNEKLFF

d_call: .
clone_size: .
v_call: TRBV2
j_call: TRBJ2-1
cdr3_nt: TGTGCCAGCAGCGTGGACAAGGGGACCTACAATGAGCAGTTCTTC
cdr3_aa: CASSVDKGTYNEQFF

d_call: .
clone_size: .
v_call: TRBV5-6
j_call: TRBJ1-2
cdr3_nt: TGTGCCAGCAGCTTTATGGTCAATGGCTACACCTTC
cdr3_aa: CASSFMVNGYTF

d_call: TRBD2
clone_size: .
v_call: TRBV27
j_call: TRBJ2-1
cdr3_nt: TGTGCCAGCAGTTTTTTTAGCGGGGGGTCCAGCTCCTACAATGAGCAGTTCTTC
cdr3_aa: CASSFFSGGSSSYNEQFF